Listed here is a single T cell receptor (beta chain). The antigen is unknown. All three twin pairs grew up together with likely shared infections and vaccines. TCRdb re-derived calls from the 5' RACE reads in MiXCR, one entry per CDR3 protein. In the table there are about 370,000 distinct CDR3 sequences, about 28% of which are singletons. The record originates from a study of identical twins' blood T cells. General observations from the study: Out-of-frame TCRbeta clonotypes reportedly had markedly more similar V usage in twins than unrelated donors. Top TCRbeta clonotypes were shared more with twin than unrelated donors. Shared CDR3 clonotype counts between two donors mainly tracked the product of their cloneset sizes, twins included.

The CDR3 is 13 residues long. Between the trimmed V and J ends, which lost 4 bases and 7 bases, there was a span of 12 bases. CDR1 SGHDT and CDR2 YYEEEE come from the germline V gene. The chain has TRBV5-6 and TRBJ1-5; D gene ambiguous. The sample comprised PBMCs. The origin of this receptor is a woman aged 18-49 years in good health. The DNA of the CDR3 is TGTGCCAGCAGCCGGAGGGAATCGCAGCCCCAGCATTTT. Its protein product is CASSRRESQPQHF.